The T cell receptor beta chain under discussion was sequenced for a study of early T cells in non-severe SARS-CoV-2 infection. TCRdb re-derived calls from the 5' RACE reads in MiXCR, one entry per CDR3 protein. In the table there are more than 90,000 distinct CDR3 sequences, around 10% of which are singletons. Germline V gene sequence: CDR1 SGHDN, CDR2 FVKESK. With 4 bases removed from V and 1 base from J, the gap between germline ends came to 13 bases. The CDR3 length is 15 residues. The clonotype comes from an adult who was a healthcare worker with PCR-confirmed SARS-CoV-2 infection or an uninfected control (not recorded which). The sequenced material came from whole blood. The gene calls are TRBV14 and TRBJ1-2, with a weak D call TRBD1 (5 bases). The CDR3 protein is CASSPQSGVNYGYTF. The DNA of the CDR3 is TGTGCCAGCAGCCCACAGTCGGGGGTTAACTATGGCTACACCTTC.